This record concerns one T cell receptor (beta chain) sequence. The data were obtained in a study of blood T cell repertoires in COVID-19. Study overall: The analysed material was cDNA or gDNA that came from T cells, B-cell-depleted T cells, or PBMCs.

V was clipped by 10 bases and J by 2 bases, with 20 bases between them. The CDR3 has 15 residues. CDR1 is MNHEY and CDR2 is SMNVEV in the germline V gene (reference sequence). Some clones are missing from TCRdb's copy, which holds only in-frame ones; the method was immunoSEQ multiplex PCR. The table includes around 140,000 clones, approximately 89% detected once. Input material: peripheral blood. The sequence was obtained from a woman aged 45-65 years with acute or convalescent COVID-19. The V gene is TRBV27, the J gene TRBJ1-2; D is undetermined. CDR3 nucleotides: TGTGCCACCTTGCCCAGCTCGAGGGAGAACTATGGCTACACCTTC. Encoded protein: CATLPSSRENYGYTF.